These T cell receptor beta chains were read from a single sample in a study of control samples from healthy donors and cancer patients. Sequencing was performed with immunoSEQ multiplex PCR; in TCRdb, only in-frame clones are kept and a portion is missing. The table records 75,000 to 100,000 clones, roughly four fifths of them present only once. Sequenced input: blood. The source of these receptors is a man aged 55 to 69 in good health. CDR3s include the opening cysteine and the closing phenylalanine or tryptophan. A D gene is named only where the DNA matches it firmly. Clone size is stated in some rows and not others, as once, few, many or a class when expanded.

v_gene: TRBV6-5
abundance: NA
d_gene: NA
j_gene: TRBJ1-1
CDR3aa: CASSPQMNTEAFF
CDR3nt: TGTGCCAGCAGTCCTCAGATGAACACTGAAGCTTTCTTT

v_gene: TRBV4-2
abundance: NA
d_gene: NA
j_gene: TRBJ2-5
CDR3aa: CASSQDGPTGGQETQYF
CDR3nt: TGTGCCAGCAGCCAAGACGGACCCACCGGGGGACAAGAGACCCAGTACTTC

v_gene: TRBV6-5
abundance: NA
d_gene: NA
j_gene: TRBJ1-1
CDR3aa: CASRDLRGTEAFF
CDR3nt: TGTGCCAGCAGGGACCTTCGTGGGACTGAAGCTTTCTTT

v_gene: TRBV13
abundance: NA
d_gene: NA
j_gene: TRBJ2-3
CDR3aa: CASSLRDERFTDTQYF
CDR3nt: TGTGCCAGCAGCTTAAGGGACGAGAGATTCACAGATACGCAGTATTTT

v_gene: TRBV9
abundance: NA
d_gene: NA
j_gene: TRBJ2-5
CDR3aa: CASSETIGRFEETQYF
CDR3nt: TGTGCCAGCAGCGAGACGATTGGGCGCTTTGAAGAGACCCAGTACTTC

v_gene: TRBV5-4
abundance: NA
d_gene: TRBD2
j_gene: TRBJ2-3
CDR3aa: CASSFLAGGTDTQYF
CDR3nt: TGTGCCAGCAGCTTCTTAGCGGGGGGCACAGATACGCAGTATTTT

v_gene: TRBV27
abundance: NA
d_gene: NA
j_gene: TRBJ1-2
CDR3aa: CASSLSPAIYGYTF
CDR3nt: TGTGCCAGCAGTTTATCCCCAGCGATCTATGGCTACACCTTC

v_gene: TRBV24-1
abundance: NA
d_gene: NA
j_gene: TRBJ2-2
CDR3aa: CATSDPRQLAPINTGELFF
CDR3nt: TGTGCCACCAGTGATCCAAGACAACTAGCACCTATCAACACCGGGGAGCTGTTTTTT

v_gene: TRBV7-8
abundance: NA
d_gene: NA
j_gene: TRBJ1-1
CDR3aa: CASSSMSRGFGAFF
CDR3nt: TGTGCCAGCAGCTCGATGTCGCGGGGGTTTGGTGCTTTCTTT

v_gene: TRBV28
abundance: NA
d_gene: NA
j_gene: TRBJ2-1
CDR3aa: CASSPLPGEQFF
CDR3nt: TGTGCCAGCAGTCCCCTCCCAGGGGAGCAGTTCTTC

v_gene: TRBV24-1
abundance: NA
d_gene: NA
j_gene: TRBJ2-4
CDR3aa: CATSDPRVLENIQYF
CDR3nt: TGTGCCACCAGTGACCCCCGGGTCCTGGAAAACATTCAGTACTTC

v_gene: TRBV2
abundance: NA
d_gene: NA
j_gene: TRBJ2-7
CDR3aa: CASSEATPQIPYEQYF
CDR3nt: TGTGCCAGCAGTGAAGCTACCCCCCAGATCCCCTACGAGCAGTACTTC

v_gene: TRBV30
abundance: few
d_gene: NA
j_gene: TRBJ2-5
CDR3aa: CAWSLRNQETQYF
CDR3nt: TGTGCCTGGAGTTTGAGGAACCAAGAGACCCAGTACTTC

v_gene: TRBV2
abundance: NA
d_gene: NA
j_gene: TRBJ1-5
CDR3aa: CASRGVGYQPQHF
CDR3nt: TGTGCCAGCAGGGGGGTCGGTTATCAGCCCCAGCATTTT

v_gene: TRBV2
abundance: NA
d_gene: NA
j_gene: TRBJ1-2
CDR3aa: CASSAQGSGAGYTF
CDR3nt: TGTGCCAGCAGCGCTCAAGGTTCCGGGGCTGGCTACACCTTC

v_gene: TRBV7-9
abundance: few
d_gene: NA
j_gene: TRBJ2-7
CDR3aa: CASSLTTDPYEQYF
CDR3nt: TGTGCCAGCAGCTTAACAACTGATCCCTACGAGCAGTACTTC

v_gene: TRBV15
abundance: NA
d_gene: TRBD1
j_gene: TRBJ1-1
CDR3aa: CATSRGGQQNTEAFF
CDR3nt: TGTGCCACCAGCAGGGGGGGACAGCAGAACACTGAAGCTTTCTTT

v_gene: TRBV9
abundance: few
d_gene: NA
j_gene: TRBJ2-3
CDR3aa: CASSPLTGWADTQYF
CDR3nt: TGTGCCAGCAGCCCCCTAACAGGGTGGGCAGATACGCAGTATTTT

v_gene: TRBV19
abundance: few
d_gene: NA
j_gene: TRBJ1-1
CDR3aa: CASTNPGTQNGEAFF
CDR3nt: TGTGCCAGTACTAACCCCGGGACACAGAATGGTGAAGCTTTCTTT

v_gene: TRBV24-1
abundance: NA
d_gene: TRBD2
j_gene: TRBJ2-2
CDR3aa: CATSVGLAGEGELFF
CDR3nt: TGTGCCACCAGCGTTGGACTAGCGGGAGAAGGGGAGCTGTTTTTT

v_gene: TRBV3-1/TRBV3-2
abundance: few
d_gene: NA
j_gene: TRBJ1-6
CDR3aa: CASSLGRGGSPLHF
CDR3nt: TGTGCCAGCAGCCTGGGCAGGGGAGGTTCACCCCTCCACTTT

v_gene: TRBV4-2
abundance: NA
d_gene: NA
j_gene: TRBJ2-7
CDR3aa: CASSQDREASDRSYEQYF
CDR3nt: TGTGCCAGCAGCCAAGATCGGGAAGCTAGCGATCGTTCCTACGAGCAGTACTTC

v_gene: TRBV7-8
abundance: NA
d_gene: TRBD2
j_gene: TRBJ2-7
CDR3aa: CASSLRTSLRYEQYF
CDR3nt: TGTGCCAGCAGCCTCCGGACTAGCCTAAGGTACGAGCAGTACTTC

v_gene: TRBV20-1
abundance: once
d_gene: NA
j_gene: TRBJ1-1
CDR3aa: CSARTTEAFF
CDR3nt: TGCAGTGCCAGGACCACTGAAGCTTTCTTT

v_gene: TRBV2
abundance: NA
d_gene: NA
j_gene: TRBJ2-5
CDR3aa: CASRDLTQGRKTQYF
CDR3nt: TGTGCCAGCAGGGACCTCACACAGGGTCGTAAGACCCAGTACTTC

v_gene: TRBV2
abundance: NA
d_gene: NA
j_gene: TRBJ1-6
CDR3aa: CATLRGFNSPLHF
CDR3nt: TGTGCCACCCTTCGGGGCTTTAATTCACCCCTCCACTTT

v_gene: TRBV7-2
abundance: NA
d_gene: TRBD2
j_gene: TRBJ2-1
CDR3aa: CASSLSGRAGNEQFF
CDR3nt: TGTGCCAGCAGCCTTAGCGGGAGGGCCGGAAATGAGCAGTTCTTC

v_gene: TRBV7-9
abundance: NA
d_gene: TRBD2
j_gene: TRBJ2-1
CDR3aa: CASSHGGLAGGREQFF
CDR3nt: TGTGCCAGCAGCCACGGTGGGCTAGCGGGGGGGCGTGAGCAGTTCTTC

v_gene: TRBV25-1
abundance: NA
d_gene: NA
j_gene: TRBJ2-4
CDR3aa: CASSDTGAKNIQYF
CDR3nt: TGTGCCAGCAGTGACACGGGTGCCAAAAACATTCAGTACTTC

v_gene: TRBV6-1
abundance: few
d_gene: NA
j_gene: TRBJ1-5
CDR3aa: CASSEGIAGAQHF
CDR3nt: TGTGCCAGCAGTGAAGGCATCGCCGGGGCCCAGCATTTT

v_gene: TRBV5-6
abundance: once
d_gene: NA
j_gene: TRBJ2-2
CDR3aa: CASSLAKGRATGELFF
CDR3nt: TGTGCCAGCAGCTTGGCCAAGGGGCGAGCCACCGGGGAGCTGTTTTTT

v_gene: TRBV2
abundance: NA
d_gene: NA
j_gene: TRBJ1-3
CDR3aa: CASSVGVSGNTIYF
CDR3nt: TGTGCCAGCAGTGTCGGTGTATCTGGAAACACCATATATTTT